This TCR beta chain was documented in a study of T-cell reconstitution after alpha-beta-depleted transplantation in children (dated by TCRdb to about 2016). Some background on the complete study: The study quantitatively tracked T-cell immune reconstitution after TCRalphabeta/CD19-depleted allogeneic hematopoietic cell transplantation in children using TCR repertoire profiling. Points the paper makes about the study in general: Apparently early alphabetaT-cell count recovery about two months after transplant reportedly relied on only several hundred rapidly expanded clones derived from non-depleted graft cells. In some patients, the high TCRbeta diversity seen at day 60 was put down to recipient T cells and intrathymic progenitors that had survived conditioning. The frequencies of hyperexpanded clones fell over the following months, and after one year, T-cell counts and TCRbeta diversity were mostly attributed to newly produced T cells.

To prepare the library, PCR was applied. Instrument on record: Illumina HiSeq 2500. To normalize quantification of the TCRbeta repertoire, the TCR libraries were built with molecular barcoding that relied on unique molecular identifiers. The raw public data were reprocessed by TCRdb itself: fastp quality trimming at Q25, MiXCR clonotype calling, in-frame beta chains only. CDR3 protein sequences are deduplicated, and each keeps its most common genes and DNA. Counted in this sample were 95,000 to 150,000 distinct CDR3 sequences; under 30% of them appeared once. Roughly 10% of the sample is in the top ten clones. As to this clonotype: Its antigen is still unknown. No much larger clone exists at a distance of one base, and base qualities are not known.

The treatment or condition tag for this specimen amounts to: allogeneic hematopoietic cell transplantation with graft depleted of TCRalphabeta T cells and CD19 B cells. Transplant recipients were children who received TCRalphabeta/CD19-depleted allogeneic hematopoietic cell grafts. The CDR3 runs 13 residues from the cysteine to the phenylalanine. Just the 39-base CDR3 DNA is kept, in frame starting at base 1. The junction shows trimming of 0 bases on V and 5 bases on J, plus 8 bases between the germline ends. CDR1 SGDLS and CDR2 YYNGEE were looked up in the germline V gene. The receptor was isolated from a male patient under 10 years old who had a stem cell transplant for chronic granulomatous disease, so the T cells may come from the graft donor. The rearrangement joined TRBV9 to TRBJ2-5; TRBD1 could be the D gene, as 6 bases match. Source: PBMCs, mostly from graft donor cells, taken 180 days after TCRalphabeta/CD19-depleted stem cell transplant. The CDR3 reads CASSVGTVETQYF. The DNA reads TGTGCCAGCAGCGTAGGGACAGTGGAGACCCAGTACTTC.